Below, 27 T cell receptor beta chains from the same sample are listed, as sequenced in a study of T cell responses to AZD1222 COVID-19 vaccine (dated by TCRdb to the early 2020s). This specimen's time point label, per the study, means: baseline before first vaccination. Receptors were amplified or captured by the immunoSEQ multiplex PCR assay. The immuneACCESS repertoire file appears here via TCRdb, limited to in-frame rearrangements. These files lack a portion of the clones; in checked studies, under half of the deficit traces to unresolved V genes, and the cause of the others is not known. The table for this sample lists 130,000 or so clones; about 88% of them were counted only once. The leading ten clones occupy approximately 30% of the sample. The input for sequencing was peripheral blood, taken on day 0 of AZD1222 vaccination. The receptors originated from an adult in good health.

This chain connects TRBV15 to TRBJ1-3; D remains ambiguous. Trimming took off 1 base at V and 4 bases at J, with 2 bases between the two ends. The CDR3 length is 12 residues. Germline V lookup: CDR1 LNHNV, CDR2 YYDKDF (reference sequence). For the CDR3, the DNA is TGTGCCACCAGCAGAGCCGGAAACACCATATATTTT. This encodes CATSRAGNTIYF.

The rearrangement uses TRBV3-1 (or the pseudogene TRBV3-2) and TRBJ2-7; 10 nucleotides align to TRBD1. The CDR3 is 15 residues long. The J segment lost 1 base and the V segment lost 4 bases, leaving 4 bases of the junction unmatched. Germline CDR1 LGHDT, CDR2 YNNKEL (reference sequence). CDR3 sequence: CASSPGDRGSYEQYF. As DNA, the CDR3 is TGTGCCAGCAGCCCCGGGGACAGGGGTTCCTACGAGCAGTACTTC.

This clone was counted between two and nine times. The chain is built from TRBV5-4 and TRBJ1-5, with D maybe TRBD1 (5 bases). Per the germline V gene, CDR1 is SGHNT and CDR2 is YYREEE (reference sequence). Trimming took 3 bases from V and 5 from J, leaving 9 bases between them. CDR3 length: 13 residues. The CDR3 sequence: CASSSDSDQPQHF. Here the CDR3 DNA reads TGTGCCAGCAGCTCTGACAGTGATCAGCCCCAGCATTTT.

This chain joins TRBV3-1 (or the pseudogene TRBV3-2) and TRBJ2-5; TRBD2 aligns across 11 bases. V shed 2 bases, J shed 5 bases, and the junction held 7 bases outside the gene matches. Germline CDR1 reads LGHDT; CDR2 reads YNNKEL (reference sequence). The CDR3 contains 16 residues. CDR3 residues: CASSQPQTSGEETQYF. CDR3 coding DNA: TGTGCCAGCAGCCAACCCCAGACTAGCGGGGAGGAGACCCAGTACTTC.

The gene calls are TRBV2 and TRBJ1-2; D is uncertain. Germline CDR1 and CDR2: SNHLY and FYNNEI. Trimming removed 5 bases at V and 0 bases at J, with 10 bases between. The CDR3 is made up of 14 amino acids. CDR3 residues: CASSYIGSNYGYTF. Written as DNA, the CDR3 is TGTGCCAGCAGTTATATAGGCTCTAACTATGGCTACACCTTC.

CDR3 sequence (DNA): TGTGCCAGTAACGACATACGGGGGGGAGGTTATGCCTATGGCTACACCTTC. The encoded protein is CASNDIRGGGYAYGYTF. The genes are TRBV19 and TRBJ1-2; the D gene is possibly TRBD1 (5 bases). The germline gives CDR1 LNHDA, CDR2 SQIVND (reference sequence). Trimming cost V 7 bases and J 4 bases, with 25 bases left between them. The CDR3 is made up of 17 amino acids. Based on the CDR3 plus reference TRBV19 and TRBJ1-2, the full variable domain is DGGITQSPKYLFRKEGQNVTLSCEQNLNHDAMYWYRQDPGQGLRLIYYSQIVNDFQKGDIAEGYSVSREKKESFPLTVTSAQKNPTAFYLCASNDIRGGGYAYGYTFGSGTRLTVV.

The CDR3 is CASTVGGGYTF. CDR3 bases: TGTGCCAGCACCGTAGGGGGAGGCTACACCTTC. The rearrangement uses TRBV2 and TRBJ1-2; D is perhaps TRBD1 (6 bases). With 7 bases removed from V and 8 bases from J, the gap between germline ends came to 11 bases. Germline-derived CDR1 and CDR2 are SNHLY and FYNNEI. The CDR3 extends over 11 amino acids.

Here the CDR3 DNA reads TGTGCCAGCAGTAACAGGGGCTTTGGCAATCAGCCCCAGCATTTT. Its protein is CASSNRGFGNQPQHF. The chain links TRBV6-5 to TRBJ1-5, with 7 bases lining up with TRBD1. Trimming removed 5 bases from V and 2 bases from J; junction bases left unmatched: 6. There are 15 residues in the CDR3. Per the germline V gene, CDR1 is MNHEY and CDR2 is SVGAGI.

The V call is TRBV9, the J call TRBJ2-1; TRBD2 matches 8 bases. The germline V gene encodes CDR1 SGDLS and CDR2 YYNGEE. The CDR3 has 17 residues. The ends lost 0 bases at V and 2 bases at J; junction bases unmatched: 7. CDR3 loop: CASSVEASGQPYNEQFF. The CDR3 DNA sequence: TGTGCCAGCAGCGTAGAGGCTAGCGGGCAACCCTACAATGAGCAGTTCTTC.

The V gene is TRBV5-4, the J gene TRBJ1-4; D is ambiguous. Per germline, CDR1 SGHNT and CDR2 YYREEE (reference sequence). V dropped 4 bases and J dropped 0 bases, with 13 bases sitting between them. The CDR3 totals 16 residues. CDR3 DNA sequence: TGTGCCAGCAGCACCCGATGGGAGGCAACTAATGAAAAACTGTTTTTT. The encoded protein is CASSTRWEATNEKLFF.

The V and J genes are TRBV5-6 and TRBJ2-7; D perhaps matches TRBD2 (7 bases). Trimming left V 4 bases short and J 3 bases short, with 17 bases between. The length of the CDR3 is 15 residues. CDR1 SGHDT and CDR2 YYEEEE come from the germline V gene. CDR3 in DNA: TGTGCCAGCAGCCCCCCGCGGGGGCAGGACTACGAGCAGTACTTC. Its translation: CASSPPRGQDYEQYF.

This clone was detected once. The rearrangement links TRBV7-8 to TRBJ2-1; 9 nucleotides align to TRBD2. The CDR3 length is 15 residues. J lost 10 bases, V lost 6 bases, and 13 bases had no gene match. The V gene's germline CDR1 is SGHVS and CDR2 FQNEAQ. CDR3 DNA sequence: TGTGCCAGCAGTCGACAGGCGGGAGGGCCTTTCGAGCAGTTCTTC. It translates to CASSRQAGGPFEQFF. The entire variable domain, with the rest obtained from reference TRBV7-8 and TRBJ2-1, is as follows: GAGVSQSPRYKVAKRGQDVALRCDPISGHVSLFWYQQALGQGPEFLTYFQNEAQLDKSGLPSDRFFAERPEGSVSTLKIQRTQQEDSAVYLCASSRQAGGPFEQFFGPGTRLTVL.

The chain links TRBV30 to TRBJ1-1, with D possibly TRBD1 on 6 matching bases. The CDR3 spans 14 residues. The germline gives CDR1 GTSNPN, CDR2 SVGIG (reference sequence). The V end lost 5 bases, the J end lost 8 bases, and 21 bases lay between the germline ends. The CDR3 spells CAWAPGAGHWEAFF. The DNA for the CDR3 is TGTGCCTGGGCGCCGGGGGCGGGGCACTGGGAAGCTTTCTTT.

The chain has TRBV9 and TRBJ1-2; a weak D match, TRBD1 (5 bases). This CDR3 is built from 15 residues. Per the germline V gene, CDR1 is SGDLS and CDR2 is YYNGEE. Between the trimmed V and J ends, which lost 0 bases and 8 bases, there was a span of 17 bases. The DNA for the CDR3 is TGTGCCAGCAGCGTAGCCGGGGAGGGACCGGGGGGCTACACCTTC. This sequence encodes CASSVAGEGPGGYTF.

This clone was recorded once. The chain employs TRBV6-5 and TRBJ1-4; no clear D. The germline V gene encodes CDR1 MNHEY and CDR2 SVGAGI. This CDR3 has 16 residues. V was pared by 0 bases and J by 0 bases, with 8 bases between. CDR3: CASSYSRVATNEKLFF. DNA of the CDR3: TGTGCCAGCAGTTACTCGAGGGTGGCAACTAATGAAAAACTGTTTTTT.

This clone was seen a single time. The chain joins TRBV24-1 to TRBJ1-5; a possible D gene is TRBD1 (5 bases). This CDR3 has 14 residues. From germline, CDR1 is KGHDR and CDR2 SFDVKD. The V gene lost 4 bases and the J gene lost 5 bases, with 11 bases spanning the gap. CDR3 coding DNA: TGTGCCACCAGTGAGGACACGACAGATCAGCCCCAGCATTTT. Translated: CATSEDTTDQPQHF.

This chain connects TRBV6-5 to TRBJ1-3, with D unclear. The ends were cut back, 5 bases at V and 4 bases at J, with 15 bases in the middle. The CDR3 contains 15 residues. CDR1 MNHEY and CDR2 SVGAGI come from the germline V gene. In nucleotides, the CDR3 is TGTGCCAGCAGTCCCCGGGGAGGGTTCGGAAACACCATATATTTT. Amino acid sequence: CASSPRGGFGNTIYF.

This chain connects TRBV5-8 to TRBJ2-1; TRBD1 matches 9 bases. CDR3 size: 15 residues. The V gene's germline CDR1 is SGHTS and CDR2 YDEGEE. Germline trimming cut 0 bases from V and 3 bases from J; bases unmatched to any gene: 1. CDR3 in amino acids: CASSLGQGVYNEQFF. CDR3 nucleotides: TGTGCCAGCAGCTTGGGACAGGGGGTCTACAATGAGCAGTTCTTC.

The J gene is TRBJ2-7, the V gene TRBV5-1, with TRBD1 identical over 10 bases. The germline V gene has CDR1 SGHRS and CDR2 YFSETQ. The length of the CDR3 is 14 residues. J lost 4 bases, V lost 3 bases, and 4 bases had no gene match. CDR3 protein: CASSSGQGDYEQYF. Here the CDR3 DNA reads TGCGCCAGCAGCTCCGGACAGGGGGATTACGAGCAGTACTTC.

J is TRBJ2-1 and V is TRBV27; possibly TRBD2 for D (7 bases). CDR1 and CDR2 (germline): MNHEY, SMNVEV (reference sequence). V shed 8 bases and J shed 2 bases, with 19 bases lying between them. This CDR3 spans 16 amino acids. The CDR3 protein is CASGLGGGRTYNEQFF. The CDR3 DNA is TGTGCCAGCGGATTGGGGGGGGGCCGGACCTACAATGAGCAGTTCTTC.

The J gene is TRBJ1-1, the V gene TRBV19; tentative D call: TRBD1 (6 bases). CDR3 length equals 14 residues. The germline V gene encodes CDR1 LNHDA and CDR2 SQIVND (reference sequence). Trimming took 5 bases from V and 1 from J, leaving 11 bases between them. For the CDR3, the DNA is TGTGCCAGTAGTCCCAGGGGATCGAACACTGAAGCTTTCTTT. It codes for CASSPRGSNTEAFF. The full variable domain, in which reference TRBV19 and TRBJ1-1 provide the parts outside the CDR3, is DGGITQSPKYLFRKEGQNVTLSCEQNLNHDAMYWYRQDPGQGLRLIYYSQIVNDFQKGDIAEGYSVSREKKESFPLTVTSAQKNPTAFYLCASSPRGSNTEAFFGQGTRLTVV.

The sample holds a few counts of this clone. This chain joins TRBV12-5 and TRBJ1-3; no clear D gene. The CDR3 has 14 amino acids. Germline values: CDR1 LGHNT, CDR2 FRNRAP. The V end lost 4 bases, the J end lost 4 bases, and 11 bases lay between the germline ends. As DNA, the CDR3 is TGTGCTAGTGGTTCGACCCGTGAGGGAAACACCATATATTTT. Amino acids: CASGSTREGNTIYF.

This clone has a single count. The chain uses TRBV6-2 or TRBV6-3 and TRBJ1-1, with D unresolved. Trimming took off 5 bases at V and 0 bases at J, with 7 bases between the two ends. Germline V gene lookup returns CDR1 MNHEY and CDR2 SVGEGT. The CDR3 totals 13 residues. In DNA form, the CDR3 reads TGTGCCAGCAGTCCCGGATTGAACACTGAAGCTTTCTTT. This encodes CASSPGLNTEAFF.

CDR3 sequence (DNA): TGCGCCAGCAATGTCGGAACAGGGGTAGTGGGGAACATGAACACTGAAGCTTTCTTT. Encoded protein: CASNVGTGVVGNMNTEAFF. The V call is TRBV10-1, the J call TRBJ1-1, with TRBD1 matching 7 bases. Unmatched junction bases numbered 20, after V lost 7 bases and J lost 0 bases. This CDR3 is 19 amino acids long. Per the germline V gene, CDR1 is WNHNN and CDR2 is SYGVQD (reference sequence).

This chain joins TRBV2 and TRBJ2-3; D possibly uses TRBD1 or TRBD2 (5 bases each). V was clipped by 3 bases and J by 9 bases, with 10 bases between them. Germline V CDR1 and CDR2: SNHLY, FYNNEI. This CDR3 region has 12 residues. The CDR3 loop is CASSEWGKTQYF. The CDR3 bases are TGTGCCAGCAGTGAGTGGGGGAAGACGCAGTATTTT.

The J gene is TRBJ1-2, the V gene TRBV12-5; D gene unclear. Germline lookup yields CDR1 LGHNT and CDR2 FRNRAP. This CDR3 contains 14 residues. Trimming removed 0 bases from V and 8 bases from J, with 13 bases in between. The CDR3 region has the DNA TGTGCTAGTGGTTTGGTACACCCCTCGGGGGGCTACACCTTC. The encoded protein is CASGLVHPSGGYTF.

This clone was found once. The rearrangement links TRBV19 to TRBJ1-1; 7 bases fit TRBD1. The CDR3 runs to 15 residues. The germline V gene encodes CDR1 LNHDA and CDR2 SQIVND (reference sequence). The V gene end was trimmed by 4 bases and the J gene end by 1 base; junction bases not matched to a gene: 6. Here the CDR3 reads CASSKRQGGNTEAFF. CDR3 nucleotides: TGTGCCAGTAGTAAGCGGCAGGGGGGGAACACTGAAGCTTTCTTT. The full variable domain, its missing parts supplied by reference TRBV19 and TRBJ1-1, is DGGITQSPKYLFRKEGQNVTLSCEQNLNHDAMYWYRQDPGQGLRLIYYSQIVNDFQKGDIAEGYSVSREKKESFPLTVTSAQKNPTAFYLCASSKRQGGNTEAFFGQGTRLTVV.